This is a list of T cell receptor beta chains from one sample in a study of T-cell memory formation after mild COVID-19. TCRdb re-called the 5' RACE reads through MiXCR, storing one row per CDR3 protein. The sample carries 450,000 or so distinct CDR3 sequences, nearly 25% recorded once. The sample was PBMCs or a T cell subset sorted from them (not recorded which). Every receptor here comes from an adult woman who had mild COVID-19 (a few samples of this study predate the infection). Cell type and time point are not known. The CDR3 runs from the conserved cysteine through the conserved F or W. Each record gives: D gene, V gene, J gene, clone size, CDR3 DNA, CDR3 protein. D genes are given only for firm matches. Part of the rows lack a size; the others show once, few, many or a class for expanded clones.

d_gene: -
v_gene: TRBV14
j_gene: TRBJ2-2
abundance: -
CDR3nt: TGTGCCAGCAGTTACCGAGCGGGACAGAACACCGGGGAGCTGTTTTTT
CDR3aa: CASSYRAGQNTGELFF

d_gene: TRBD2
v_gene: TRBV9
j_gene: TRBJ2-2
abundance: few
CDR3nt: TGTGCCAGCAGCCCTTTGGGCGGGGGGGCCTCGGCGAACACCGGGGAGCTGTTTTTT
CDR3aa: CASSPLGGGASANTGELFF

d_gene: -
v_gene: TRBV27
j_gene: TRBJ2-7
abundance: -
CDR3nt: TGTGCCAGCAGTTTGACCAGCCACTACGAGCAGTACTTC
CDR3aa: CASSLTSHYEQYF

d_gene: -
v_gene: TRBV29-1
j_gene: TRBJ2-1
abundance: few
CDR3nt: TGCAGCGCTAGCCCGGAGAGCTCCTACAATGAGCAGTTCTTC
CDR3aa: CSASPESSYNEQFF

d_gene: -
v_gene: TRBV7-2
j_gene: TRBJ2-3
abundance: few
CDR3nt: TGTGCCAGCAGTCTCCCTGTCTTCACAGATACGCAGTATTTT
CDR3aa: CASSLPVFTDTQYF

d_gene: TRBD1
v_gene: TRBV18
j_gene: TRBJ1-4
abundance: -
CDR3nt: TGTGCCAGCTCACCACCAGACAGGGTTGCAACTAATGAAAAACTGTTTTTT
CDR3aa: CASSPPDRVATNEKLFF

d_gene: TRBD2
v_gene: TRBV5-6
j_gene: TRBJ2-5
abundance: few
CDR3nt: TGTGCCAGCAGCTACGACTCAGCGGGGCAAGAGACCCAGTACTTC
CDR3aa: CASSYDSAGQETQYF

d_gene: -
v_gene: TRBV20-1
j_gene: TRBJ2-5
abundance: few
CDR3nt: TGCAGTGCTAGAGACCTAGGAAGTACAGGGAGTTTGGAGACCCAGTACTTC
CDR3aa: CSARDLGSTGSLETQYF

d_gene: -
v_gene: TRBV7-2
j_gene: TRBJ2-3
abundance: few
CDR3nt: TGTGCCAGCAGCTTATCATCTCCTAGCAGGGGTACGCAGTATTTT
CDR3aa: CASSLSSPSRGTQYF

d_gene: TRBD1
v_gene: TRBV12-3/TRBV12-4
j_gene: TRBJ1-5
abundance: few
CDR3nt: TGTGCCAGCAGCCCTCAGGGGGCGAATCAGCCCCAGCATTTT
CDR3aa: CASSPQGANQPQHF

d_gene: -
v_gene: TRBV6-1
j_gene: TRBJ2-7
abundance: -
CDR3nt: TGTGCCAGATCACTTGCCTACGAGCAGTACTTC
CDR3aa: CARSLAYEQYF

d_gene: TRBD1
v_gene: TRBV7-2
j_gene: TRBJ1-1
abundance: -
CDR3nt: TGTGCCAGCAGCTTAGTTGGGGACAGTGAAGCTTTCTTT
CDR3aa: CASSLVGDSEAFF

d_gene: TRBD1
v_gene: TRBV7-9
j_gene: TRBJ1-2
abundance: -
CDR3nt: TGTGCCAGCAGCACGGCAGGGGGAAAGACTAACTATGGCTACACCTTC
CDR3aa: CASSTAGGKTNYGYTF

d_gene: -
v_gene: TRBV7-2
j_gene: TRBJ2-1
abundance: -
CDR3nt: TGTGCCAGCAGCGCTTACCTGAGCCGGCGATTCTTC
CDR3aa: CASSAYLSRRFF

d_gene: TRBD2
v_gene: TRBV27
j_gene: TRBJ2-3
abundance: -
CDR3nt: TGTGCCAGCAGACGCCCGCTAGCGGGAGGTAGAGATACGCAGTATTTT
CDR3aa: CASRRPLAGGRDTQYF

d_gene: TRBD1
v_gene: TRBV5-1
j_gene: TRBJ2-5
abundance: many
CDR3nt: TGCGCCAGCAGTTACAGGGGGCAGGAGACCCAGTACTTC
CDR3aa: CASSYRGQETQYF

d_gene: -
v_gene: TRBV4-3
j_gene: TRBJ2-7
abundance: -
CDR3nt: TGCGCCAGCAGCCAAGAAGGGGCAGAGTACGAGCAGTACTTC
CDR3aa: CASSQEGAEYEQYF

d_gene: -
v_gene: TRBV9
j_gene: TRBJ1-2
abundance: few
CDR3nt: TGTGCCAGCAGCTCCGCCAGGTTCTATGGCTACACCTTC
CDR3aa: CASSSARFYGYTF

d_gene: -
v_gene: TRBV4-3
j_gene: TRBJ2-1
abundance: few
CDR3nt: TGCGCCAGCAGCCAGGGGCAGGGGTACTACAATGAGCAGTTCTTC
CDR3aa: CASSQGQGYYNEQFF

d_gene: TRBD2
v_gene: TRBV2
j_gene: TRBJ2-3
abundance: -
CDR3nt: TGTGCCGGACTAGCGGACTTTAGCACAGATACGCAGTATTTT
CDR3aa: CAGLADFSTDTQYF

d_gene: -
v_gene: TRBV5-1
j_gene: TRBJ2-1
abundance: few
CDR3nt: TGCGCCAGCAGCTCCCAAAGCTCCTACAATGAGCAGTTCTTC
CDR3aa: CASSSQSSYNEQFF

d_gene: TRBD1
v_gene: TRBV12-3/TRBV12-4
j_gene: TRBJ2-6
abundance: -
CDR3nt: TGTGCCAGCAGTTCTACGGGACAGGGGATCAGTGGGGCCAACGTCCTGACTTTC
CDR3aa: CASSSTGQGISGANVLTF

d_gene: TRBD1
v_gene: TRBV2
j_gene: TRBJ2-5
abundance: -
CDR3nt: TGTGCCAGCAGCGGGGGGACAGGGGGCGAAGGGCTAAAAAAAGAGACCCAGTACTTC
CDR3aa: CASSGGTGGEGLKKETQYF

d_gene: -
v_gene: TRBV5-8
j_gene: TRBJ1-2
abundance: many
CDR3nt: TGTGCCAGCAGCTTGGCCGGGGGGCCAGCTGGCTACACCTTC
CDR3aa: CASSLAGGPAGYTF

d_gene: TRBD2
v_gene: TRBV5-1
j_gene: TRBJ2-7
abundance: -
CDR3nt: TGCGCCAGCAGCTCGGGACTAGAGGGAGAGCAGTACTTC
CDR3aa: CASSSGLEGEQYF

d_gene: TRBD2
v_gene: TRBV12-3/TRBV12-4
j_gene: TRBJ2-3
abundance: -
CDR3nt: TGTGCCAGCAGGGGACTAGCGGGAGGTTCGAAATATTTT
CDR3aa: CASRGLAGGSKYF

d_gene: TRBD1
v_gene: TRBV6-4
j_gene: TRBJ1-1
abundance: few
CDR3nt: TGTGCCAGCAGTGACCCGGCTCAGGGGGCGTTT
CDR3aa: CASSDPAQGAF

d_gene: -
v_gene: TRBV11-2
j_gene: TRBJ2-1
abundance: -
CDR3nt: TGTGCCAGCAGTTCGGGTAACAATGAGCAGTTCTTC
CDR3aa: CASSSGNNEQFF

d_gene: -
v_gene: TRBV12-3/TRBV12-4
j_gene: TRBJ2-2
abundance: few
CDR3nt: TGTGCCAGCAGTTGGCCGGTCTTCACCGGGGAGCTGTTTTTT
CDR3aa: CASSWPVFTGELFF

d_gene: -
v_gene: TRBV7-2
j_gene: TRBJ1-4
abundance: -
CDR3nt: TGTGCCAGCAGCTTAGTCCAGGCCTTGGGTGAAAAACTGTTTTTT
CDR3aa: CASSLVQALGEKLFF

d_gene: -
v_gene: TRBV3-1
j_gene: TRBJ1-3
abundance: few
CDR3nt: TGTGCCAGCAGCCAACGGAACTCTGGAAACACCATATATTTT
CDR3aa: CASSQRNSGNTIYF

d_gene: -
v_gene: TRBV6-2/TRBV6-3
j_gene: TRBJ2-3
abundance: -
CDR3nt: TGTGCCAGCAGTTTGACGACTGGGGGCGATACGCAGTATTTT
CDR3aa: CASSLTTGGDTQYF

d_gene: TRBD1
v_gene: TRBV19
j_gene: TRBJ1-5
abundance: -
CDR3nt: TGTGCCAGTAGGCAGACAGGGTCGTTTGGCAATCAGCCCCAGCATTTT
CDR3aa: CASRQTGSFGNQPQHF

d_gene: -
v_gene: TRBV6-5
j_gene: TRBJ1-1
abundance: once
CDR3nt: TGTGCCAGCAGTTACTTGCAGGGGAGAAACACTGAAGCTTTCTTT
CDR3aa: CASSYLQGRNTEAFF

d_gene: -
v_gene: TRBV19
j_gene: TRBJ1-1
abundance: -
CDR3nt: TGTGCCAGTAGGGAGGGACCGGTGAACACTGAAGCTTTCTTT
CDR3aa: CASREGPVNTEAFF

d_gene: -
v_gene: TRBV4-1
j_gene: TRBJ2-5
abundance: -
CDR3nt: TGCGCCAGCAGCCAAGAGGCGTCGGGGCTAGGGGGAGAGACCCAGTACTTC
CDR3aa: CASSQEASGLGGETQYF

d_gene: -
v_gene: TRBV11-3
j_gene: TRBJ1-1
abundance: -
CDR3nt: TGTGCCAGCAGCACGGCACGGCCGACGAGGACTGAAGCTTTCTTT
CDR3aa: CASSTARPTRTEAFF

d_gene: -
v_gene: TRBV24-1
j_gene: TRBJ2-5
abundance: -
CDR3nt: TGTGCCACCAGTGACCCGTCCCGGGACTTACAAGAGACCCAGTACTTC
CDR3aa: CATSDPSRDLQETQYF

d_gene: -
v_gene: TRBV12-3/TRBV12-4
j_gene: TRBJ1-3
abundance: few
CDR3nt: TGTGCCAGCGGATGGGACGTGAGCTCTGGAAACACCATATATTTT
CDR3aa: CASGWDVSSGNTIYF

d_gene: -
v_gene: TRBV16
j_gene: TRBJ2-7
abundance: -
CDR3nt: TGTGCCAGCAGCCCCTCGACCGCAACCTACGAGCAGTACTTC
CDR3aa: CASSPSTATYEQYF

d_gene: -
v_gene: TRBV7-3
j_gene: TRBJ2-1
abundance: -
CDR3nt: TGTGCCAGCAGCTTAACCGAGTTTTCTAGGGAAAATGAGCAGTTCTTC
CDR3aa: CASSLTEFSRENEQFF

d_gene: -
v_gene: TRBV4-2
j_gene: TRBJ2-1
abundance: -
CDR3nt: TGTGCCAGCAGCCAAGACGGTGGTGGGATTGAGCAGTTCTTC
CDR3aa: CASSQDGGGIEQFF

d_gene: -
v_gene: TRBV3-1
j_gene: TRBJ2-5
abundance: -
CDR3nt: TGTGCCAGCAGCCACATCCGGACGGAGACCCAGTACTTC
CDR3aa: CASSHIRTETQYF

d_gene: -
v_gene: TRBV3-1
j_gene: TRBJ2-7
abundance: -
CDR3nt: TGTGCCAGCAGCCCATTCGGGGGCGATTACGCGAAGCAGTACTTC
CDR3aa: CASSPFGGDYAKQYF

d_gene: -
v_gene: TRBV19
j_gene: TRBJ2-7
abundance: few
CDR3nt: TGTGCCAGTAGTACCTCCAGGGACCGTAGCTCCTACGAGCAGTACTTC
CDR3aa: CASSTSRDRSSYEQYF

d_gene: TRBD1
v_gene: TRBV7-3
j_gene: TRBJ2-2
abundance: -
CDR3nt: TGTGCCAGCAGCCCCGCGACAGGGGGGGTCACCGGGGAGCTGTTTTTT
CDR3aa: CASSPATGGVTGELFF

d_gene: -
v_gene: TRBV7-2
j_gene: TRBJ2-3
abundance: few
CDR3nt: TGTGCCAGCAGCTGGAGGGCTAGCACAGATACGCAGTATTTT
CDR3aa: CASSWRASTDTQYF

d_gene: -
v_gene: TRBV7-2
j_gene: TRBJ1-1
abundance: many
CDR3nt: TGTGCCAGCATCCGTCGGGCAGGACCCATAAACACTGAAGCTTTCTTT
CDR3aa: CASIRRAGPINTEAFF

d_gene: -
v_gene: TRBV5-6
j_gene: TRBJ1-5
abundance: -
CDR3nt: TGTGCCAGCAGCCCCCGGACGGGGAATAATCAGCCCCAGCATTTT
CDR3aa: CASSPRTGNNQPQHF

d_gene: -
v_gene: TRBV5-1
j_gene: TRBJ2-2
abundance: -
CDR3nt: TGCGCCAGCAGCCCCCCTGGCGTGGAGGGCACCGGGGAGCTGTTTTTT
CDR3aa: CASSPPGVEGTGELFF

d_gene: -
v_gene: TRBV29-1
j_gene: TRBJ2-5
abundance: few
CDR3nt: TGCAGCGTTGAAAATGGGACCCTCCAAGAGACCCAGTACTTC
CDR3aa: CSVENGTLQETQYF

d_gene: -
v_gene: TRBV3-1
j_gene: TRBJ2-3
abundance: many
CDR3nt: TGTGCCAGCAGCCAAGATAGGGCTAAGCATCTCACAGATACGCAGTATTTT
CDR3aa: CASSQDRAKHLTDTQYF

d_gene: TRBD2
v_gene: TRBV11-3
j_gene: TRBJ2-1
abundance: few
CDR3nt: TGTGCCAGCAGCCCTCGACTAGCGGGAGGGCGGGATGAGCAGTTCTTC
CDR3aa: CASSPRLAGGRDEQFF

d_gene: TRBD2
v_gene: TRBV9
j_gene: TRBJ2-1
abundance: few
CDR3nt: TGTGCCAGCAGCGCTAGCGGGAGGGCCTACAATGAGCAGTTCTTC
CDR3aa: CASSASGRAYNEQFF

d_gene: -
v_gene: TRBV6-1
j_gene: TRBJ1-1
abundance: -
CDR3nt: TGTGCCAGCAGTGAAGCACTGACAGTAAACCCCGAAGCTTTCTTT
CDR3aa: CASSEALTVNPEAFF

d_gene: -
v_gene: TRBV30
j_gene: TRBJ2-3
abundance: -
CDR3nt: TGTGCCTGGAGTCCGACCCTACCCCCTACGCAGTATTTT
CDR3aa: CAWSPTLPPTQYF

d_gene: TRBD2
v_gene: TRBV12-3/TRBV12-4
j_gene: TRBJ2-6
abundance: few
CDR3nt: TGTGCCAGCAGTTCAACTAGCGGGGTAGGGTCTGGGGCCAACGTCCTGACTTTC
CDR3aa: CASSSTSGVGSGANVLTF

d_gene: TRBD1
v_gene: TRBV20-1
j_gene: TRBJ1-4
abundance: -
CDR3nt: TGCAGTGCTCCCGCGACAGGGGAAAAACTGTTTTTT
CDR3aa: CSAPATGEKLFF